The clone carrying this T cell receptor beta chain was picked up a small number of times. Its antigen is unknown. The sample comes from a study of cytomegalovirus exposure and HLA in healthy donors. About the research overall: Findings of an earlier analysis included over 95 million unique TCR beta sequences from roughly 200 million T cells.

General study findings and limits: Further analysis, carried out later, found HLA-associated TCR beta chains more clonally expanded than equally common other chains. Per published reports, the classifier diagnosed cytomegalovirus status with high specificity and sensitivity.

The PCR was carried out with 60 Vbeta primers and 13 Jbeta primers. Clones were sequenced by immunoSEQ multiplex PCR, and TCRdb holds only the in-frame ones, with some missing. The data contain fewer than 200,000 clones, 65% to 85% of them singletons. Germline V gives CDR1 SEHNR, CDR2 FQNEAQ (reference sequence). J was trimmed by 9 bases and V by 5 bases; bases with no gene match: 10. The CDR3 has 14 residues. Sequencing was done on a sample of PBMCs. The chain employs TRBV7-9 and TRBJ1-1; TRBD1 matches 9 bases. The sequence came from a woman aged 45-60 years in good health and CMV-seropositive. CDR3 residues: CASSPGQGFGKAFF. The CDR3 DNA reads TGTGCCAGCAGCCCTGGACAGGGGTTCGGTAAAGCTTTCTTT.